This T cell receptor beta chain was retrieved from a study of shared clonotypes between healthy human individuals. Study-wide background: Serving as donors were two women and three men, whose ages spanned 18 to 49. Regarding the study as a whole: Apart from blood, nothing was sampled; tissue repertoires likely differ.

Assay used: immunoSEQ multiplex PCR; TCRdb lists only in-frame clones, some missing. The table records hundreds of thousands of clones, roughly 96% of them present only once. Germline trimming cut 1 base from V and 4 bases from J; bases unmatched to any gene: 4. Germline-derived CDR1 and CDR2 are SGHTA and FQGNSA. The CDR3 is 15 amino acids. Points on this clone: What it binds is not known.

The receptor was isolated from a man aged 25 to 40 in good health. The rearrangement uses TRBV7-2 and TRBJ2-3; TRBD2 matches 8 bases. Source material: memory CD8+ T cells sorted from blood. This sample's subset: CD45RO+ cells pooled with CCR7-negative TemRA cells. The CDR3 spells CASSLEAGVSDTQYF. In DNA form, the CDR3 reads TGTGCCAGCAGCTTAGAAGCGGGAGTCTCAGATACGCAGTATTTT.